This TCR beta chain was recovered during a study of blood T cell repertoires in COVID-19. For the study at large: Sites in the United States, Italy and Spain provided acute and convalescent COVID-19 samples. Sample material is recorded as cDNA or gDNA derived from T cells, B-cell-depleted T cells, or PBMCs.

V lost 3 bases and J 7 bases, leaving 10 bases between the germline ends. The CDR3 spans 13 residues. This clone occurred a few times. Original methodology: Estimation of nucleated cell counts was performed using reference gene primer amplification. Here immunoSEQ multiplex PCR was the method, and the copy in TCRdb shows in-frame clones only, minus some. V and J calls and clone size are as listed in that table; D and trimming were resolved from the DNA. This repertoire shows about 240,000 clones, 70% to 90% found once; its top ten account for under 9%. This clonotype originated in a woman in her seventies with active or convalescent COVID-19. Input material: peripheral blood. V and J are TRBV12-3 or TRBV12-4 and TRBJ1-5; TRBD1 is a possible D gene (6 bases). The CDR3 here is CASSLTDRQPQHF. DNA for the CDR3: TGTGCCAGCAGTTTGACAGACAGGCAGCCCCAGCATTTT.